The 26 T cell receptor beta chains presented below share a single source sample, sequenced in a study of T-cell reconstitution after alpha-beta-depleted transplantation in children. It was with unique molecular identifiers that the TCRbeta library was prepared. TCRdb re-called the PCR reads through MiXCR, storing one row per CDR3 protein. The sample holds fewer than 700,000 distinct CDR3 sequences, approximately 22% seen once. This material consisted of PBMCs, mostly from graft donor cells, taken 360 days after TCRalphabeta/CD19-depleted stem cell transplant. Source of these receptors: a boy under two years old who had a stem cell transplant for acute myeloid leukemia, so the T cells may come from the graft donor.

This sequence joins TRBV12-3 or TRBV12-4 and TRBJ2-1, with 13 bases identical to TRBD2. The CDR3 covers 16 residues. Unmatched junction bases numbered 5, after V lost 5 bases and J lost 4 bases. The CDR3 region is CASSVPGLAGYNEQFF. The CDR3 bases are TGTGCCAGCAGTGTCCCGGGACTAGCGGGGTACAATGAGCAGTTCTTC.

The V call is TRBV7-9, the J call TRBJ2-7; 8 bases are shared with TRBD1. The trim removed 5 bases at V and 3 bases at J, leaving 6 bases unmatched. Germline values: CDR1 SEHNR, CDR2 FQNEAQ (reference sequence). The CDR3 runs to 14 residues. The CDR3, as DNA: TGTGCCAGCAGCAGACAGGGGTCGAGCTACGAGCAGTACGTC. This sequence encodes CASSRQGSSYEQYV.

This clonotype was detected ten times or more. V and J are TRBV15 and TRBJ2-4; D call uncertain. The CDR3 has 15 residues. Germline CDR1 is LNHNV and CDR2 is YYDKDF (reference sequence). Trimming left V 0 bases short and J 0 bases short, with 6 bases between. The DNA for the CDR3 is TGTGCCACCAGCAGAGATCAACTAGCCAAAAACATTCAGTACTTC. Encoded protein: CATSRDQLAKNIQYF.

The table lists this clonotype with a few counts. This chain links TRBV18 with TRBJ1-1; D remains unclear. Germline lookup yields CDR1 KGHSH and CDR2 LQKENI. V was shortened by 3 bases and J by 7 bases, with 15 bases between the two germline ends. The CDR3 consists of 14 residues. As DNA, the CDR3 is TGTGCCAGCTCACCGTCAAGCAGGACCCATGAAGCTTTCTTT. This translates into CASSPSSRTHEAFF.

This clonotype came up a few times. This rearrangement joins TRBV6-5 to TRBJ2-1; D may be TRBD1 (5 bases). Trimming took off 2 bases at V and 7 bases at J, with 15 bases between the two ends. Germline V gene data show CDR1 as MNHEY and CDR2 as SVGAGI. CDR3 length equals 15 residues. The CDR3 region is CASSYGANSGNEQFF. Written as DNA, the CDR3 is TGTGCCAGCAGTTACGGGGCCAATTCGGGTAATGAGCAGTTCTTC.

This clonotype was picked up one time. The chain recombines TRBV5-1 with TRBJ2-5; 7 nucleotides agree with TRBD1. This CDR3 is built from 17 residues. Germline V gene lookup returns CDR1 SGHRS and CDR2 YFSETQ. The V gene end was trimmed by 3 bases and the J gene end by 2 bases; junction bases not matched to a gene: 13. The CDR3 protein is CASSSPWDSTSQETQYF. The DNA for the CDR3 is TGCGCCAGCAGCTCACCTTGGGACAGCACTTCGCAAGAGACCCAGTACTTC.

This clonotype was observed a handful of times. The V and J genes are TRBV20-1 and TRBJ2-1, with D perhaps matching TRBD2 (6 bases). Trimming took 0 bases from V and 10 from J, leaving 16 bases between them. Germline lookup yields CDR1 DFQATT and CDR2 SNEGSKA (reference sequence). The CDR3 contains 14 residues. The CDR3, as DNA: TGCAGTGCTAGAGATCTCCGGGGACTCTACGAGCAGTTCTTC. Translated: CSARDLRGLYEQFF.

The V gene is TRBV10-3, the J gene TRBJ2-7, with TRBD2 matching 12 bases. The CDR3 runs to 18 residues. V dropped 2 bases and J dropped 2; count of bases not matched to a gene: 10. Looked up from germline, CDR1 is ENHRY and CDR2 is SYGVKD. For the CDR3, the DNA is TGTGCCATCAGTGAGCCCACGAGGTCTAGCGGGGGGGCCTACGAGCAGTACTTC. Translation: CAISEPTRSSGGAYEQYF.

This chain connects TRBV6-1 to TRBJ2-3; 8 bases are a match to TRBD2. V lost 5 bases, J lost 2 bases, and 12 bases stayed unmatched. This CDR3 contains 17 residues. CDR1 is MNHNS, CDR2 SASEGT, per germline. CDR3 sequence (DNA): TGTGCCAGCAGTATTGGCTTCGGCGGGGGGTACACAGATACGCAGTATTTT. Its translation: CASSIGFGGGYTDTQYF.

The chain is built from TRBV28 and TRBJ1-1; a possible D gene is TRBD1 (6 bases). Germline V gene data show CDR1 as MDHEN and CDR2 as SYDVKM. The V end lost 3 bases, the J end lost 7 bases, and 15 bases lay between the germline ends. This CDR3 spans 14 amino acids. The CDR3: CASSLSPGHFEAFF. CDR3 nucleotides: TGTGCCAGCAGTTTGTCCCCGGGACACTTTGAAGCTTTCTTT.

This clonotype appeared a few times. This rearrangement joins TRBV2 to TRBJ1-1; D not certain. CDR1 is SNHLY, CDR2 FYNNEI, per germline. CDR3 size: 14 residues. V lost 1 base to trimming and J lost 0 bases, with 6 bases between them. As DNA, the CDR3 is TGTGCCAGCAGTGAAGGGCGGCTGAACACTGAAGCTTTCTTT. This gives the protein CASSEGRLNTEAFF.

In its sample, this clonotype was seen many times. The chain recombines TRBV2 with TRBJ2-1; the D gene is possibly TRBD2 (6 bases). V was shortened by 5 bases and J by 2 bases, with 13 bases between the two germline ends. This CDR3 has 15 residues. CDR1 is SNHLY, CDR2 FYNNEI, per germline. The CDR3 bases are TGTGCCAGCAGTCTTCTAGCGTCGGCCTACAATGAGCAGTTCTTC. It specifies CASSLLASAYNEQFF.

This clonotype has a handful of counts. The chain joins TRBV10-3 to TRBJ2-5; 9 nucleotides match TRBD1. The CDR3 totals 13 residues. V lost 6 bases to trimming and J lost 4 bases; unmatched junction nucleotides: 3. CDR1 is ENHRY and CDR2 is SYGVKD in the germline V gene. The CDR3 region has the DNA TGTGCCATCAGGGACAGGGGAAGAGAGACCCAGTACTTC. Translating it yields CAIRDRGRETQYF.

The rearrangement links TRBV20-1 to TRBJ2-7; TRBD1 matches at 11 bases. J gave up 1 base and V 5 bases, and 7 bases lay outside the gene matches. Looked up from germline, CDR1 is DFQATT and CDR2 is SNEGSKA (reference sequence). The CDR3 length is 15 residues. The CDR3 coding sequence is TGCAGTGCTCGCACAGGACAGGGGGCGTCCTACGAGCAGTACGTC. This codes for CSARTGQGASYEQYV.

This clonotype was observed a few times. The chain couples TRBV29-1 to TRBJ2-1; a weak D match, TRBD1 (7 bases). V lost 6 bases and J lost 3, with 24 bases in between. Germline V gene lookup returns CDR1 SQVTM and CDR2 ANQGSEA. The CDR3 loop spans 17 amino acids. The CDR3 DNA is TGCAGCGTCCCCTCCAGGGGGGATCATTCAAACTACAATGAGCAGTTCTTC. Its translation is CSVPSRGDHSNYNEQFF.

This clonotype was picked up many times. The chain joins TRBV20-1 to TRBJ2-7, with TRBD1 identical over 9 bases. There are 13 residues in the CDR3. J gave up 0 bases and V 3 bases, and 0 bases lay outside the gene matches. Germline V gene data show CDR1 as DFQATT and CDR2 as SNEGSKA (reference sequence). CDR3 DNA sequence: TGCAGTGCTAGGACAGGGGGCTCCTACGAGCAGTACTTC. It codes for CSARTGGSYEQYF.

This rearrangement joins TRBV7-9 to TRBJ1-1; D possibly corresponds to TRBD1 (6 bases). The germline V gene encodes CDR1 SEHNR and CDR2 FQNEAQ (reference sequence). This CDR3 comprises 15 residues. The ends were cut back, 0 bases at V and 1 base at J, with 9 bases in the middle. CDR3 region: CASSLATGANTEAFF. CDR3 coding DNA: TGTGCCAGCAGCTTAGCGACGGGGGCGAACACTGAAGCTTTCTTT.

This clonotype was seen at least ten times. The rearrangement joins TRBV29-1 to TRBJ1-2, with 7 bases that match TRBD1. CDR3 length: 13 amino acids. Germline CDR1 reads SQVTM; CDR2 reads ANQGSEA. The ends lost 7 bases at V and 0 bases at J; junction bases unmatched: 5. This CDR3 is CSAGTETNYGYTF. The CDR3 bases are TGCAGCGCCGGGACAGAGACTAACTATGGCTACACCTTC. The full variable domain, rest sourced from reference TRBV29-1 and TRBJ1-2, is SAVISQKPSRDICQRGTSLTIQCQVDSQVTMMFWYRQQPGQSLTLIATANQGSEATYESGFVIDKFPISRPNLTFSTLTVSNMSPEDSSIYLCSAGTETNYGYTFGSGTRLTVV.

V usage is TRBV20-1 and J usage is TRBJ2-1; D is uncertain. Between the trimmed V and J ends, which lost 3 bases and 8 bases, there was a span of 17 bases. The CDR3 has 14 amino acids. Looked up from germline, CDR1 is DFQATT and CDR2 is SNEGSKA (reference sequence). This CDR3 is CSASGVVAEHEQFF. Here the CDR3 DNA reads TGCAGTGCTAGTGGAGTAGTAGCCGAGCATGAGCAGTTCTTC.

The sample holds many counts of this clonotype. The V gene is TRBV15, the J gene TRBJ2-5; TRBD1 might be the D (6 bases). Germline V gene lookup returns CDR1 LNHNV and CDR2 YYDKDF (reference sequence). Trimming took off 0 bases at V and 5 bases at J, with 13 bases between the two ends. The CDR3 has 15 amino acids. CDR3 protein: CATSRERHRGETQYF. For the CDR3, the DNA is TGTGCCACCAGCAGAGAGAGGCATAGGGGGGAGACCCAGTACTTC. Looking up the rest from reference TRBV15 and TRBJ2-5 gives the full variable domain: DAMVIQNPRYQVTQFGKPVTLSCSQTLNHNVMYWYQQKSSQAPKLLFHYYDKDFNNEADTPDNFQSRRPNTSFCFLDIRSPGLGDTAMYLCATSRERHRGETQYFGPGTRLLVL.

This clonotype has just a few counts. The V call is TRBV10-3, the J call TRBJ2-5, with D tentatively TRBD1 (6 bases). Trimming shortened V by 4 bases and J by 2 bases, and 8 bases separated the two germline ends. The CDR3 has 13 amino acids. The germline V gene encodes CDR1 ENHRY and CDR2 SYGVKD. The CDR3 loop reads CAISVQGQETQYF. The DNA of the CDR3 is TGTGCCATCAGTGTCCAGGGGCAAGAGACCCAGTACTTC.

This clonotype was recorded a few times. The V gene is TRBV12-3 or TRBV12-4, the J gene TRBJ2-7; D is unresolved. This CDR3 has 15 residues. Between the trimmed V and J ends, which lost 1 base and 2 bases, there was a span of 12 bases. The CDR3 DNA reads TGTGCCAGCAGTTTAGGGTACGGAGTTCCCTACGAGCAGTACGTC. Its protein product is CASSLGYGVPYEQYV.

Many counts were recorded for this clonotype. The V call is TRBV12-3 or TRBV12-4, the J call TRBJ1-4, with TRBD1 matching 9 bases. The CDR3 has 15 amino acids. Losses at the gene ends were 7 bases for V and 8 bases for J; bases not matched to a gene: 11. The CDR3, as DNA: TGTGCCAGCAACCGGCCCGGGACAGGGATGGAAAAACTGTTTTTT. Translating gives CASNRPGTGMEKLFF.

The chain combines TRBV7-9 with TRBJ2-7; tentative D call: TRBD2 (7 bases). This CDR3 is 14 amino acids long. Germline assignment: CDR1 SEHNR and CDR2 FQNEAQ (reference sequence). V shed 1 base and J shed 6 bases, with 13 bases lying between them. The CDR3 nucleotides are TGTGCCAGCAGCTTAGGAGGGGGGGTTGGCGAGCAGTACTTC. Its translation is CASSLGGGVGEQYF.

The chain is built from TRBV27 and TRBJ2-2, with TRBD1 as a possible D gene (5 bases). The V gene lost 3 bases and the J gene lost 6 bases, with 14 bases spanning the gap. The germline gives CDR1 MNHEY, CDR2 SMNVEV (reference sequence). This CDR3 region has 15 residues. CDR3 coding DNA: TGTGCCAGCAGTTTCAACGGGCAAGGGGCCGGGGAGCTGTTTTTT. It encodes CASSFNGQGAGELFF.

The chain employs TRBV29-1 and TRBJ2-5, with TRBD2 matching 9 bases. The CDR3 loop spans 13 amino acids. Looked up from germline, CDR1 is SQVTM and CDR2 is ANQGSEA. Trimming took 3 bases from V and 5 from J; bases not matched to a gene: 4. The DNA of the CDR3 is TGCAGCGTTGACCTAGCGGGGAGCGAGACCCAGTACTTC. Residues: CSVDLAGSETQYF.